The source of this T cell receptor (beta chain) is a study of graft-versus-host responses after intestinal transplantation. Sequenced by immunoSEQ multiplex PCR; TCRdb stores in-frame clones only, minus some. The sample lists about 130,000 clones; about nine tenths were seen once. Germline V lookup: CDR1 SGHAT, CDR2 FQNNGV. V was shortened by 0 bases and J by 6 bases, with 12 bases between the two germline ends. CDR3 length: 15 residues. This clone was counted a single time. Antigen specificity is unknown. This clonotype was sampled from a human donor who received an intestinal transplant. The sample was unstimulated CD4+ T cells sorted from spleen or lymph node cells, taken before intestinal transplant. This sequence joins TRBV11-2 and TRBJ2-1, with a possible D match to TRBD1 (6 bases). CDR3 region: CASSLDPSGANEQFF. As DNA, the CDR3 is TGTGCCAGCAGCTTAGACCCATCAGGGGCCAATGAGCAGTTCTTC. Supplemented by reference TRBV11-2 and TRBJ2-1, the full variable domain reads EAGVAQSPRYKIIEKRQSVAFWCNPISGHATLYWYQQILGQGPKLLIQFQNNGVVDDSQLPKDRFSAERLKGVDSTLKIQPAKLEDSAVYLCASSLDPSGANEQFFGPGTRLTVL.